This TCR beta chain was obtained from a study of T-cell reconstitution after alpha-beta-depleted transplantation in children (dated by TCRdb to about 2016). Turning to the overall study: T-cell immune reconstitution after TCRalphabeta/CD19-depleted allogeneic hematopoietic cell transplantation in children was quantitatively tracked in the study by means of TCR repertoire profiling. Study-wide conclusions, independent of this receptor: About two months after transplant, the apparently early recovery of alphabetaT-cell counts reportedly depended on just several hundred clones that had expanded rapidly and came from non-depleted graft cells. In some patients, the high TCRbeta diversity seen at day 60 was put down to recipient T cells and intrathymic progenitors that had survived conditioning. Hyperexpanded clone frequencies declined over subsequent months; after one year, T-cell counts and TCRbeta diversity were mostly attributed to newly produced T cells.

Reading the label with the study, this specimen's treatment or condition is: allogeneic hematopoietic cell transplantation with graft depleted of TCRalphabeta T cells and CD19 B cells. Transplant recipients were children who received TCRalphabeta/CD19-depleted allogeneic hematopoietic cell grafts. Library method: PCR. TCRdb lists the instrument as Illumina HiSeq 2500. TCR library preparation used molecular barcoding, with unique molecular identifiers applied to normalize quantification of the TCRbeta repertoire. TCRdb redid the processing of the public reads, applying fastp at Q25 and MiXCR, and retained in-frame beta chains. Rows are combined by CDR3 protein, so each entry shows the most common genes and DNA. The sample yields 200,000 to 250,000 distinct CDR3 sequences; around 9.9% were counted once. Together, the top ten hold 28% of the sample. Including the terminal cysteine and phenylalanine, the CDR3 comprises 12 residues. The retained sequence is limited to the CDR3, 36 bases, with the frame set at the first base. Via the germline V gene, CDR1 is SGHDN and CDR2 FVKESK. V is pared back by 4 bases and J by 8 bases, with 11 bases lying between the germline termini.

This clonotype was recorded many times. What antigen it recognizes has not been identified. Base qualities are missing; no much larger clone stands one base away. This chain joins TRBV14 to TRBJ1-2; matching of 5 bases hints at TRBD1 as the D gene. The TCR originated in a child younger than two with acute myeloid leukemia, due to receive a stem cell transplant. The sample consisted of PBMCs, taken before TCRalphabeta/CD19-depleted stem cell transplant. The CDR3 corresponds to CASSPSGRGYTF. The bases read TGTGCCAGCAGCCCGTCGGGGCGGGGCTACACCTTC.